The TCR beta chain described here comes from a study of beta chain features in type 1 diabetes (dated by TCRdb to the late 2010s). Regarding the complete study: No differences in mean age, gender distribution, total cell number or subset yield were found between patients and healthy donors. A total of roughly 100 million sorted cells were examined across all samples, and the number of cells per subset was strongly correlated with RNA yield. In the study, TCRB repertoires of sorted circulating CD4+ T cell subsets from recently diagnosed type 1 diabetes patients were compared with those of matched healthy donors. Naive and central memory subsets were obtained from all 28 donors, but regulatory and stem cell-like memory subsets were isolated from only 8 patients and roughly eight healthy donors.

All of the isolated RNA was reverse transcribed with the High Capacity cDNA Reverse Transcription Kit, so expressed TCRB transcripts were sequenced. Naive, central memory and regulatory T cell samples underwent deep immunoSEQ sequencing, averaging about 3.3 million total reads per sample. Sorted cells were lysed in RLT buffer, and RNA was extracted using DNase-treated RNeasy Micro or Mini kits according to cell number. To prevent cross-contamination, each cell subset was processed individually, whereas patient and healthy donor samples were processed jointly. Using the immunoSEQ multiplex PCR, TCRB sequences were amplified from cDNA into 87-bp fragments spanning the CDR3 region. Sequencing of the amplicons was done on the Illumina HiSeq platform. As for the original processing: PCR bias was corrected computationally using synthetic template baselines, and reads within Hamming distance 2 were collapsed, with unmergeable singletons discarded. Reads were aligned against IMGT so that V, D and J genes, CDR3 length and insertions or deletions at six rearrangement sites could be assigned. Clonotype counts were normalized to sorted cell number within each subset before computing true diversity and Gini coefficients with the tcR R package. Repertoire sharing was quantified using the overlap coefficient calculated on TCRB nucleotide sequences. Out-of-frame TCRB sequences from naive cells were analyzed to stand in for the pre-selection repertoire. As stored in TCRdb, this immuneACCESS dataset retains in-frame rearrangements with V and J assigned. A fraction of the clones does not appear; measured against another copy, unresolved V genes explain less than half of the discrepancy, and the remainder lacks a known reason. That table furnishes V, J and clone size, whereas the DNA furnished D and trimming. This sample comprises 350,000 to 400,000 clones, around 15% of them detected only once. The top ten constitute roughly 0.017% of the sample.

The investigation overall reported the following: Sequencing cDNA rather than genomic DNA could over-represent highly expressing activated cells, although activation and CD3 levels did not differ between groups. At VDJ recombination sites, type 1 diabetes patients had fewer insertions and more deleted nucleotides, which implies abnormalities in thymic rearrangement. Shorter templates might have been favored by PCR, but patient and control samples were amplified and corrected together, so both groups would have been affected equally by any skew. Naive, central memory and regulatory TCRB repertoires appeared more similar among patients than among healthy donors. Type 1 diabetes patients showed a moderate but significant shortening of TCRB CDR3 length in all four CD4+ subsets. HLA sub-analyses involved small numbers of individuals, so any influence of HLA type on TCRB rearrangement remained unresolved.

This clone was seen a handful of times. Its antigen is unknown. No qualities accompany the bases; no much larger clone lies one base away. The V end gives up 4 bases and the J end 4 bases, leaving 5 bases in the junction not matched to a gene. Reading from cysteine to phenylalanine, the CDR3 counts 15 amino acids. Only the CDR3 region is kept as DNA, spanning 45 bases read in frame from base 1. The germline V gene specifies SGHVS as CDR1 and FQNEAQ as CDR2. Each donor gave one peripheral blood draw, averaging approximately 0.12 L, which was collected into heparinised tubes. Using a panel that included CD45RO, CCR7, CD25, CD127, CD95 and CD27, naive, central memory, regulatory and stem cell-like memory CD4+ T cells were sorted on a BD FACSAria II. All sorted populations exceeded 95% purity. PBMCs were separated immediately by Lymphoprep density gradient centrifugation and were stained directly, without being cultured. So that batch effects would be minimized, each experiment stained and sorted samples in pairs, pairing one healthy donor with one patient.

The rearranged chain carries TRBV7-8 and TRBJ2-5; the central 11 bases match TRBD2. The TCR was taken from a woman aged 18 to 35 in good health. Sequenced input: naive CD4+ T cells from blood. Sample cell subset or site, as interpreted from the label and publication: true naive CD4+ T cells. The CDR3 region has the sequence CASSYEGLAVETQYF. At the DNA level, the sequence is TGTGCCAGCAGCTACGAGGGACTAGCGGTAGAGACCCAGTACTTC.